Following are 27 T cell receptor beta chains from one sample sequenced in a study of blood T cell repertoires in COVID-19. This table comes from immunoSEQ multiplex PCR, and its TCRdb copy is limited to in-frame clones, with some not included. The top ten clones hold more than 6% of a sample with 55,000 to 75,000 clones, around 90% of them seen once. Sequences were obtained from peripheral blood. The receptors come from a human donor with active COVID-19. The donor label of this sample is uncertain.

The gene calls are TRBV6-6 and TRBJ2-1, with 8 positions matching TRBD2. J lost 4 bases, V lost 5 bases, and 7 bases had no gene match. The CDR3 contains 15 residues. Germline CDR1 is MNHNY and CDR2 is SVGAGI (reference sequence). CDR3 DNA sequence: TGTGCCAGCAGTGGGGTGGGCGGGGGGTACAATGAGCAGTTCTTC. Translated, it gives CASSGVGGGYNEQFF.

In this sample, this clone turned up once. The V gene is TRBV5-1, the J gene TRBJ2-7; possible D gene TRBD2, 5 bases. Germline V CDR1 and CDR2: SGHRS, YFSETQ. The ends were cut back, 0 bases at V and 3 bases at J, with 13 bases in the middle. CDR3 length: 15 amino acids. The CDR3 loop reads CASSLALIEGYEQYF. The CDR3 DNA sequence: TGCGCCAGCAGCTTGGCCCTTATCGAGGGCTACGAGCAGTACTTC.

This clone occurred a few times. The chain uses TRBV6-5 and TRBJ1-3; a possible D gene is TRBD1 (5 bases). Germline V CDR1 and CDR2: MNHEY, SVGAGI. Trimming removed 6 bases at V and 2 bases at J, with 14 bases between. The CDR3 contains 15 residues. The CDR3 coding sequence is TGTGCCAGCAGACCACCGGGAGGGGCTGGAAACACCATATATTTT. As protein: CASRPPGGAGNTIYF.

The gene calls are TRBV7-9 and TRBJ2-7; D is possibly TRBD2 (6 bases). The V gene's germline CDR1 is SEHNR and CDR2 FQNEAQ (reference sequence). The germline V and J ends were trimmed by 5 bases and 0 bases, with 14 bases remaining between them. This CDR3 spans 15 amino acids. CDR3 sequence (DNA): TGTGCCAGCAGCAGTATAGCGGTCCTCTCCTACGAGCAGTACTTC. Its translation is CASSSIAVLSYEQYF. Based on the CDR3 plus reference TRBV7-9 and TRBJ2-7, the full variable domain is DTGVSQNPRHKITKRGQNVTFRCDPISEHNRLYWYRQTLGQGPEFLTYFQNEAQLEKSRLLSDRFSAERPKGSFSTLEIQRTEQGDSAMYLCASSSIAVLSYEQYFGPGTRLTVT.

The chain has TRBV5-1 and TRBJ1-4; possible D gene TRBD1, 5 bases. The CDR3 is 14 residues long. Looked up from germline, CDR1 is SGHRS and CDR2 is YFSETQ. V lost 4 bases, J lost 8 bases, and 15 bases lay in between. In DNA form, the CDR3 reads TGCGCCAGCAGCCTAGGGGAGGTGGAGGAAAAACTGTTTTTT. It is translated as CASSLGEVEEKLFF.

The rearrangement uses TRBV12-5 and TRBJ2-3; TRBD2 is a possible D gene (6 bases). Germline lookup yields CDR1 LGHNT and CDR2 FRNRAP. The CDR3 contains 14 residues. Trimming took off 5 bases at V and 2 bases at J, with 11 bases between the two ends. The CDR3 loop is CASGLGLATDTQYF. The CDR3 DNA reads TGTGCTAGTGGTCTGGGACTTGCCACAGATACGCAGTATTTT.

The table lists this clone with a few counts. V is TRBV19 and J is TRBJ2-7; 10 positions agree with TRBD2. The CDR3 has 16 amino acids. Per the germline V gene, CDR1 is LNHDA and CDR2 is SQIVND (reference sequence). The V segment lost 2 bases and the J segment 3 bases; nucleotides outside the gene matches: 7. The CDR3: CASSIIGTSAIYEQYF. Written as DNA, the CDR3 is TGTGCCAGTAGTATAATTGGGACTAGCGCGATCTACGAGCAGTACTTC.

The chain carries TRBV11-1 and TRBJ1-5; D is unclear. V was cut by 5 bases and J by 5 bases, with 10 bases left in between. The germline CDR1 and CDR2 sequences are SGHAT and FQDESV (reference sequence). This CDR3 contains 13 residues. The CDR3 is CASSLTVDQPQHF. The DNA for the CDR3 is TGTGCCAGCAGCCTGACTGTGGATCAGCCCCAGCATTTT.

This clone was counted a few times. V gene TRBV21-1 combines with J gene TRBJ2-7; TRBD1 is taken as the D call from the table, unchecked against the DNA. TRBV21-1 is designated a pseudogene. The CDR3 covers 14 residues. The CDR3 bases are TGTGCCAGCAGCAAATACGGCAGGCACTACGAGCAGTACTTC. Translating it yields CASSKYGRHYEQYF.

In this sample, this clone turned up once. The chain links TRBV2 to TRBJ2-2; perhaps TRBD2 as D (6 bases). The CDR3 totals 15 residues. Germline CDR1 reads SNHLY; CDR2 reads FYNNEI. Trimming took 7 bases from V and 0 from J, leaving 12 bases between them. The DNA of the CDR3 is TGTGCCAGCAATATGGGGGGTACGAACACCGGGGAGCTGTTTTTT. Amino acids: CASNMGGTNTGELFF.

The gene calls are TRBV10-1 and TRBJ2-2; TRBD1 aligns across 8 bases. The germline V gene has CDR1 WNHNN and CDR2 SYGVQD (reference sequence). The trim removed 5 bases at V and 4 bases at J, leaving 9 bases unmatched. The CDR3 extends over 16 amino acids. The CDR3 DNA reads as TGCGCCAGCAGTCGAACAGGGGGTCAAAGCACCGGGGAGCTGTTTTTT. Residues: CASSRTGGQSTGELFF.

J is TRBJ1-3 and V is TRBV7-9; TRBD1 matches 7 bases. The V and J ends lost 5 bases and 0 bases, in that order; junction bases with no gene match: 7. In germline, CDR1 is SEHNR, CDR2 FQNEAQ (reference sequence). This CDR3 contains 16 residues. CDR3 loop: CASSEGQYTSGNTIYF. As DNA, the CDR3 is TGTGCCAGCAGCGAGGGACAGTACACCTCTGGAAACACCATATATTTT.

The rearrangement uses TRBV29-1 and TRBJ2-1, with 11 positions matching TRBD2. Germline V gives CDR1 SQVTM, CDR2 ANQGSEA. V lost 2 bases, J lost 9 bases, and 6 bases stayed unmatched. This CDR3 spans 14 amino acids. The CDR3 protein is CSVEWGSGRGEQFF. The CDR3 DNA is TGCAGCGTTGAATGGGGTAGCGGGAGGGGTGAGCAGTTCTTC.

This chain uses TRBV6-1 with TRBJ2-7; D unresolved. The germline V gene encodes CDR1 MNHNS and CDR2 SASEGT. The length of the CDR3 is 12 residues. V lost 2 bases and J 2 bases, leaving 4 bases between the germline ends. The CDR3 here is CASSEQAYEQYF. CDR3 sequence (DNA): TGTGCCAGCAGTGAACAGGCCTACGAGCAGTACTTC.

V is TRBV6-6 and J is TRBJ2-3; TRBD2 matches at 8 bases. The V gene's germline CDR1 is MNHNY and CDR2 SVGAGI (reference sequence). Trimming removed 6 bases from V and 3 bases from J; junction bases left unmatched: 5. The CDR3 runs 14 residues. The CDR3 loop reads CASSPAGATDTQYF. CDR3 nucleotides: TGTGCCAGCAGCCCAGCGGGAGCTACAGATACGCAGTATTTT.

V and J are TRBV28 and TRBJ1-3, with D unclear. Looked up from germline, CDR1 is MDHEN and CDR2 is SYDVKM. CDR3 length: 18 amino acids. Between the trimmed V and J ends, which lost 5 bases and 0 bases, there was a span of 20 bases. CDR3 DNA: TGTGCCAGCAGTGCGGCCGTCGCCGACTCCGGCTCTGGAAACACCATATATTTT. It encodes CASSAAVADSGSGNTIYF.

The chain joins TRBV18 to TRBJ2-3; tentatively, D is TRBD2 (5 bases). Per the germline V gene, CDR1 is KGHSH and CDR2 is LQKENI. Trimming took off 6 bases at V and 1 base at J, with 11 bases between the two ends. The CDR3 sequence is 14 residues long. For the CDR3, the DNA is TGTGCCAGCTCCCCCGTGGAGGGCACAGATACGCAGTATTTT. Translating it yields CASSPVEGTDTQYF.

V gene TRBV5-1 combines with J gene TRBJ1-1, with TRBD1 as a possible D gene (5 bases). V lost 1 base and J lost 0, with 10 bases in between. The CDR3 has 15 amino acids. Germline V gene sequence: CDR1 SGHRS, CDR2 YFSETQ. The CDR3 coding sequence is TGCGCCAGCAGCTTGAAGGACAATCTGAACACTGAAGCTTTCTTT. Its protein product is CASSLKDNLNTEAFF.

This chain's CDR3 is CASSQKPMDKIYGYTF. Written as DNA, the CDR3 is TGTGCCAGCAGCCAGAAACCTATGGACAAGATCTATGGCTACACCTTC. The chain employs TRBV28 and TRBJ1-2; TRBD1 might be the D (5 bases). The CDR3 is made up of 16 amino acids. Trimming cost V 6 bases and J 4 bases, with 21 bases left between them. Germline V lookup: CDR1 MDHEN, CDR2 SYDVKM.

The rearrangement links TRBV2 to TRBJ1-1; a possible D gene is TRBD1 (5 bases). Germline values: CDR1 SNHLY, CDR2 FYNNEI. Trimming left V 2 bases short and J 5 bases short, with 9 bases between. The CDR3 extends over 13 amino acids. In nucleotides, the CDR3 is TGTGCCAGCAGTGAATCGGGGGGAACTGAAGCTTTCTTT. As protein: CASSESGGTEAFF.

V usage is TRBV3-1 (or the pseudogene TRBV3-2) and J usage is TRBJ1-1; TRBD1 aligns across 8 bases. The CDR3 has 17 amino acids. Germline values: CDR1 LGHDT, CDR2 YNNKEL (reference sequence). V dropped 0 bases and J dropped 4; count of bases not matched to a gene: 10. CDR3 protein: CASSQDPGGVLSTEAFF. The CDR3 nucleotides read TGTGCCAGCAGCCAAGATCCAGGGGGCGTATTAAGCACTGAAGCTTTCTTT.

The CDR3: CASSLIPVRNTEAFF. In DNA form, the CDR3 reads TGTGCCAGCAGCTTAATACCGGTCCGCAACACTGAAGCTTTCTTT. V usage is TRBV7-2 and J usage is TRBJ1-1; no firm D call. Trimming shortened V by 2 bases and J by 2 bases, and 12 bases separated the two germline ends. The length of the CDR3 is 15 residues. The germline V gene has CDR1 SGHTA and CDR2 FQGNSA.

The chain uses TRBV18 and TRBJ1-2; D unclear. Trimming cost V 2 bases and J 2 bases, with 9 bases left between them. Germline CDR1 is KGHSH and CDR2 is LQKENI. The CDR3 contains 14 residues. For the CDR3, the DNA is TGTGCCAGCTCACCAAGTCAACTAAACTATGGCTACACCTTC. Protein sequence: CASSPSQLNYGYTF.

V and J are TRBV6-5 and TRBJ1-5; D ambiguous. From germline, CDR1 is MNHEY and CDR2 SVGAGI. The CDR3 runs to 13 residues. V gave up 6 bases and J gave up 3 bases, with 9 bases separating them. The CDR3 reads CASRRFDNQPQHF. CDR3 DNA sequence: TGTGCCAGCAGGCGATTCGACAATCAGCCCCAGCATTTT.

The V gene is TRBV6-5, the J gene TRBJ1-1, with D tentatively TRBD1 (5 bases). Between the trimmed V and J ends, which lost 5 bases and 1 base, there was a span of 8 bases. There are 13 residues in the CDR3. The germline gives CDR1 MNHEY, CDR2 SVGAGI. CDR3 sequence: CASSRGGNTEAFF. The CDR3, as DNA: TGTGCCAGCAGTAGGGGTGGGAACACTGAAGCTTTCTTT.

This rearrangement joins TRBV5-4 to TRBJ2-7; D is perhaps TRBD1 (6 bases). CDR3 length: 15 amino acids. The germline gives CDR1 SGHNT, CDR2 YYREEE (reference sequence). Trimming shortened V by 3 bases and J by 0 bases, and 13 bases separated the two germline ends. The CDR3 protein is CASSYGTRSSYEQYF. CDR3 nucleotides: TGTGCCAGCAGCTATGGGACAAGGAGCTCCTACGAGCAGTACTTC.

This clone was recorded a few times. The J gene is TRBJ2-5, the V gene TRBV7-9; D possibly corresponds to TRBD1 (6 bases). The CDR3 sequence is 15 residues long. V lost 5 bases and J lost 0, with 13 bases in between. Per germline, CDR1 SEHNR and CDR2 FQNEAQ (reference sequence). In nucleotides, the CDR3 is TGTGCCAGCAGCACTACCAGGGACAACCAAGAGACCCAGTACTTC. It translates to CASSTTRDNQETQYF.